A selection of T cell receptor beta chains follows, all from one sample in a study of metastatic and nonmetastatic thyroid tumors. TCRdb ran MiXCR on the PCR reads. This table has approximately 31,000 clones, less than 30% appearing once. Sequenced sample: blood. These receptors originate from a female donor with papillary thyroid cancer or a benign thyroid nodule (not recorded which). Some clones in this sample may be carry-over from other donors' samples. CDR3s include the opening cysteine and the closing phenylalanine or tryptophan. D genes are given only for firm matches. Some rows have no size entry. The others give once, few or many, or a class for an expanded clone.

size: large
D: TRBD1
V: TRBV6-4
J: TRBJ2-1
DNA: TGTGCCAGCAGCGATGACGGGGGACAGGGGTACAATGAGCAGTTCTTC
CDR3: CASSDDGGQGYNEQFF

size: few
D: .
V: TRBV15
J: TRBJ2-7
DNA: TGTGCCACCAGCAGCCAATACGAGCAGTACTTC
CDR3: CATSSQYEQYF

size: medium-sized
D: .
V: TRBV24-1
J: TRBJ2-1
DNA: TGTGCCACCAGTGATTTAATGGAGCACAATGAGCAGTTCTTC
CDR3: CATSDLMEHNEQFF

size: many
D: TRBD2
V: TRBV10-3
J: TRBJ2-7
DNA: TGTGCCATCAGCATATATCCGGGACTAGCGGGATATACCGGCTCCTACGAGCAGTACTTC
CDR3: CAISIYPGLAGYTGSYEQYF

size: few
D: .
V: TRBV6-2/TRBV6-3
J: TRBJ1-5
DNA: TGTGCCAGCAGTGAGACAGGTTCGTGGGGCCAGCCCCAGCATTTT
CDR3: CASSETGSWGQPQHF

size: .
D: .
V: TRBV4-3
J: TRBJ2-1
DNA: TGCGCCAGCAGCCAAGGCGCAAGCAATGAGCAGTTCTTC
CDR3: CASSQGASNEQFF

size: medium-sized
D: .
V: TRBV6-1
J: TRBJ1-2
DNA: TGTGCCAGCAGTGAGGCCTACAGGCTCACGGTGAGCTATGGCTACACCTTC
CDR3: CASSEAYRLTVSYGYTF

size: .
D: .
V: TRBV10-3
J: TRBJ1-3
DNA: TGTGCCATCAGTGACGGGTCCTCTGGAAACACCATATATTTT
CDR3: CAISDGSSGNTIYF

size: few
D: .
V: TRBV5-1
J: TRBJ1-1
DNA: TGCGCCAGCAGCTTGTCGTGGTTCGGGAACACTGAAGCTTTCTTT
CDR3: CASSLSWFGNTEAFF

size: .
D: .
V: TRBV6-1
J: TRBJ1-2
DNA: TGTGCCAGCACCCTGGGACAAGCTAACTATGGCTACACCTTC
CDR3: CASTLGQANYGYTF

size: .
D: TRBD1
V: TRBV6-1
J: TRBJ2-7
DNA: TGTGCCAGCGGTTTCGGGACAGGGTTTAACGAGCAGTACTTC
CDR3: CASGFGTGFNEQYF

size: large
D: .
V: TRBV12-3/TRBV12-4
J: TRBJ1-1
DNA: TGTGCCAGCAGTTTACGATTTTTGGCGAACACTGAAGCTTTCTTT
CDR3: CASSLRFLANTEAFF

size: .
D: TRBD1
V: TRBV20-1
J: TRBJ2-7
DNA: TGCAGTGGCCAACACAGGGGAATTAGTTCCTACGAGCAGTACTTC
CDR3: CSGQHRGISSYEQYF

size: many
D: .
V: TRBV7-6
J: TRBJ1-1
DNA: TGTGCCAGCAGCTTAGATGCAGGAGGGGCCACTGAAGCTTTCTTT
CDR3: CASSLDAGGATEAFF

size: few
D: .
V: TRBV6-2/TRBV6-3
J: TRBJ2-1
DNA: TGTGCCAGCAGTTCCACCGGGACCGAGAGATACAATGAGCAGTTCTTC
CDR3: CASSSTGTERYNEQFF

size: .
D: TRBD1
V: TRBV12-3/TRBV12-4
J: TRBJ1-1
DNA: TGTGCCAGCAGACGGAACGGACAGGGGAGCACTGAAGCTTTCTTT
CDR3: CASRRNGQGSTEAFF

size: few
D: .
V: TRBV2
J: TRBJ2-7
DNA: TGTGCCAGCCTGATTGAGGGTTTAGGGGAGCAGTACTTC
CDR3: CASLIEGLGEQYF

size: .
D: TRBD1
V: TRBV27
J: TRBJ2-7
DNA: TGTGCCAGCAGCCGACTCCGGGACAGGGGGGTCTACGAGCAGTACTTC
CDR3: CASSRLRDRGVYEQYF

size: many
D: .
V: TRBV11-3
J: TRBJ2-7
DNA: TGTGCCAGCAGCCCCTCCGGGTGGCGGACACTCTACGAGCAGTACTTC
CDR3: CASSPSGWRTLYEQYF

size: many
D: .
V: TRBV7-8
J: TRBJ1-5
DNA: TGTGCCAGCAGCAACGACATTGAGATAGTCAATCAGCCCCAGCATTTT
CDR3: CASSNDIEIVNQPQHF

size: many
D: TRBD2
V: TRBV30
J: TRBJ2-5
DNA: TGTGCTTGGAGAAAGAAGACTAGCGGGATGAGCGAAGAGACCCAGTACTTC
CDR3: CAWRKKTSGMSEETQYF

size: .
D: .
V: TRBV15
J: TRBJ1-3
DNA: TGTGCCACCAGGAGCTGGACATCTGAAAACACCATATATTTT
CDR3: CATRSWTSENTIYF